This TCR beta chain was identified in a study of spatial heterogeneity in lung cancer. Study summary: Sequence detection consistently recorded a greater number of beta-chain than alpha-chain sequences.

Time point given: sample taken at primary tumor resection. 72 TRACERx patients with early, untreated non-small cell lung cancer donated samples. Material for sequencing was whole RNA from tumor, nontumor lung or frozen PBMC, left unsorted. Every TCR cDNA molecule bore its own unique molecular identifier. TCRdb re-called the 5' RACE reads with MiXCR, one entry per CDR3 protein. In the table there are around 15,000 distinct CDR3 sequences, roughly 3.6% of which are singletons. Per the germline V gene, CDR1 is MGHRA and CDR2 is YSYEKL. Trimming left V 1 base short and J 1 base short, with 17 bases between. The CDR3 runs to 17 residues. In its sample, this clonotype was seen many times. As an off-target read in a library built for alpha chains, this beta chain has a frequency of little significance.

The chain carries TRBV4-1 and TRBJ2-7; D uncertain. The clonotype comes from a male donor with early-stage non-small cell lung cancer. Here the sequenced sample was normal lung tissue next to the tumor, taken at surgery. CDR3 nucleotide sequence: TGCGCCAGCAGCCAAGCCGCCGACCTAGACACATCCTACGAGCAGTACTTC. Translating gives CASSQAADLDTSYEQYF.